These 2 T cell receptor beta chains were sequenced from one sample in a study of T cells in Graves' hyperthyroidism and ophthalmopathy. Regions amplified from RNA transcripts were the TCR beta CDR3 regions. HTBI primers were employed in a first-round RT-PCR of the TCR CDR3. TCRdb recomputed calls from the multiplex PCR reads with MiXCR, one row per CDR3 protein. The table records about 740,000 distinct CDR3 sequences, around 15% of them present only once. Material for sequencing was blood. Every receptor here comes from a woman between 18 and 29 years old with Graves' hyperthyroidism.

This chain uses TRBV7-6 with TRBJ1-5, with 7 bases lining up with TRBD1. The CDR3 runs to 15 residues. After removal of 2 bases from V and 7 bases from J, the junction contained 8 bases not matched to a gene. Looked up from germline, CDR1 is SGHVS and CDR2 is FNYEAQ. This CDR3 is CASSLNRGLEQPQHF. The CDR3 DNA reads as TGTGCCAGCAGCTTAAACAGGGGTCTAGAACAGCCCCAGCATTTT.

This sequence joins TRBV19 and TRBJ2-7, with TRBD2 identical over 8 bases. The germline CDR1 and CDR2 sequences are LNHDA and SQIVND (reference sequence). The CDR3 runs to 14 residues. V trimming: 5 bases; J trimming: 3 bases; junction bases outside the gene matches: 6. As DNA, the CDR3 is TGTGCCAGTAGTGCGGGGGGACCGGTCTACGAGCAGTACTTC. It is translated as CASSAGGPVYEQYF. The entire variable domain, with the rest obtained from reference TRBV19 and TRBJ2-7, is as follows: DGGITQSPKYLFRKEGQNVTLSCEQNLNHDAMYWYRQDPGQGLRLIYYSQIVNDFQKGDIAEGYSVSREKKESFPLTVTSAQKNPTAFYLCASSAGGPVYEQYFGPGTRLTVT.